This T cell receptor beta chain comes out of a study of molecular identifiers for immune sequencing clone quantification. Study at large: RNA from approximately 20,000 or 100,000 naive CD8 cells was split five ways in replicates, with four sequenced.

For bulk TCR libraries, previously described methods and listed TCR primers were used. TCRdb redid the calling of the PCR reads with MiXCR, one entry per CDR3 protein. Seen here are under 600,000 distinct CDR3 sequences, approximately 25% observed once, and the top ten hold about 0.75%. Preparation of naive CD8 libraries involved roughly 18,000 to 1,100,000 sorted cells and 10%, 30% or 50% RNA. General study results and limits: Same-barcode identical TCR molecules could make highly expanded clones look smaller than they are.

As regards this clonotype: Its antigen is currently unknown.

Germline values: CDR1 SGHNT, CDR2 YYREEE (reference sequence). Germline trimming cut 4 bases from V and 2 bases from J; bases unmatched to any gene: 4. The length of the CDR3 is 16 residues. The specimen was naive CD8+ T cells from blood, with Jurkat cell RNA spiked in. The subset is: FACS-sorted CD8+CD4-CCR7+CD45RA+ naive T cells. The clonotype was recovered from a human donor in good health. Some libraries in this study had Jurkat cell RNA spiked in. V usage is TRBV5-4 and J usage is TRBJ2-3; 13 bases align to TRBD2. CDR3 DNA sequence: TGTGCCAGCAGCCCGACTAGCGGGGGGCCCACAGATACGCAGTATTTT. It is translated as CASSPTSGGPTDTQYF.